This passage covers 3 T cell receptor beta chains from one sample sequenced in a study of low-dose radiotherapy and immunotherapy resistance in tumors. Primers targeting TRAV and TRBV primed first-strand cDNA, covering alpha and beta chains. With a constant-region primer and a V-primer adapter, TCRs were subjected to 20 PCR cycles of amplification. TCRdb re-analysed the reads in MiXCR, keeping a single row per CDR3 protein. This sample carries about 9,800 distinct CDR3 sequences, about 68% of them seen once, and the ten largest clones take over 1.1%. These receptors were taken from a human donor with advanced metastatic prostate, ovarian, gallbladder or colorectal cancer (not recorded which). This table probably holds off-target reads from a library built for another chain.

The rearrangement links TRBV5-1 to TRBJ2-1, with D possibly being TRBD2 (7 bases). The CDR3 spans 13 residues. Germline V gene data show CDR1 as SGHRS and CDR2 as YFSETQ. Trimming cost V 5 bases and J 8 bases, with 14 bases left between them. As DNA, the CDR3 is TGCGCCAGCAGGGGGGGCGGGAGCGATGAGCAGTTCTTC. Translating it yields CASRGGGSDEQFF.

V usage is TRBV29-1 and J usage is TRBJ2-7, with TRBD2 identical over 9 bases. Unmatched junction bases numbered 5, after V lost 5 bases and J lost 3 bases. CDR1 and CDR2 from the germline V gene are SQVTM and ANQGSEA. The CDR3 covers 13 residues. The CDR3 bases are TGCAGCGTTAGCGGGAGGACCAACTACGAGCAGTACTTC. Translation: CSVSGRTNYEQYF.

The chain is built from TRBV10-2 and TRBJ1-5; no clear D. V gave up 0 bases and J gave up 6 bases, with 12 bases separating them. The length of the CDR3 is 15 residues. Per germline, CDR1 WSHSY and CDR2 SAAADI. Here the CDR3 reads CASSESSGWGQPQHF. The CDR3 DNA sequence: TGCGCCAGCAGTGAGTCCTCAGGATGGGGTCAGCCCCAGCATTTT.